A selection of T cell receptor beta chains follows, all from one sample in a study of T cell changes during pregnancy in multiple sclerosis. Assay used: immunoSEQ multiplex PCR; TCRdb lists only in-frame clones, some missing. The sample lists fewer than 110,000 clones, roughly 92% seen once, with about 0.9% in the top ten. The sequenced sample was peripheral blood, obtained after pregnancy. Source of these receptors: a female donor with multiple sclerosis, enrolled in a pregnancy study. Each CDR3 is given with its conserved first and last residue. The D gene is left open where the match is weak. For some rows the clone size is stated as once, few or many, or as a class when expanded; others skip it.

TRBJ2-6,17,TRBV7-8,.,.,CASSLDNGRTGANVLTF,TGTGCCAGCAGCTTGGACAATGGGAGGACTGGGGCCAACGTCCTGACTTTC
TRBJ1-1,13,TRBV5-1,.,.,CASSNTGGTEAFF,TGCGCCAGCAGCAACACAGGAGGGACTGAAGCTTTCTTT
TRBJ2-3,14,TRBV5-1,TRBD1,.,CASSFTAGGDMQYF,TGCGCCAGCAGCTTTACGGCAGGGGGAGATATGCAGTATTTT
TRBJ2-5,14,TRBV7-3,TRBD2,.,CASSLTPGRGTQYF,TGTGCCAGCAGCTTAACGCCGGGGAGGGGGACCCAGTACTTC
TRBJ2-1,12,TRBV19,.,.,CASGLDYNEQFF,TGTGCCAGTGGACTGGACTACAATGAGCAGTTCTTC
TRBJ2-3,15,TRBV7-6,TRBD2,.,CASSPGGSGGDTQYF,TGTGCCAGCAGCCCCGGGGGTAGCGGGGGGGATACGCAGTATTTT
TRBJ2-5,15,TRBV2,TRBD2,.,CASIISGGAFETQYF,TGTGCCAGCATCATTAGCGGGGGGGCGTTTGAGACCCAGTACTTC
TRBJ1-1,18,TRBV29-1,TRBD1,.,CSVAMTSDRGPFNTEAFF,TGCAGCGTTGCGATGACCAGCGACAGGGGGCCGTTTAACACTGAAGCTTTCTTT
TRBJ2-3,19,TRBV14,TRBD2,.,CASSQRRGWAGGPPDTQYF,TGTGCCAGCAGCCAAAGGCGTGGTTGGGCGGGGGGGCCGCCAGATACGCAGTATTTT
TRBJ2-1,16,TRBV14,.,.,CASSQDTTGLYNEQFF,TGTGCCAGCAGCCAAGATACAACAGGCTTATACAATGAGCAGTTCTTC
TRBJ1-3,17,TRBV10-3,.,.,CAIRRQSRSPSGNTIYF,TGTGCCATCAGAAGACAGTCGAGATCCCCCTCTGGAAACACCATATATTTT
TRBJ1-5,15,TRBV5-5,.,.,CASSLAGGGNQPQHF,TGTGCCAGCAGCTTGGCCGGAGGGGGCAATCAGCCCCAGCATTTT
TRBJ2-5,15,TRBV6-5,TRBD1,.,CASAPRGRGRETQYF,TGTGCCAGCGCCCCCCGGGGCAGGGGGCGAGAGACCCAGTACTTC
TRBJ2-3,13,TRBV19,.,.,CASSTDFTDTQYF,TGTGCCAGTAGTACGGACTTCACAGATACGCAGTATTTT
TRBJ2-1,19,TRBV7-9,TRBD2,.,CASSRRLAGGLGSYNEQFF,TGTGCCAGCAGCCGCCGACTAGCGGGAGGGCTAGGGAGTTACAATGAGCAGTTCTTC
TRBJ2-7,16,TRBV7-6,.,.,CASSLETSGIALEQYF,TGTGCCAGCAGCTTGGAGACCTCCGGGATTGCCCTCGAGCAGTACTTC
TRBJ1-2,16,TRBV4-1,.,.,CASSRRQAGLAWGYTF,TGCGCCAGCAGCCGCCGTCAGGCGGGCTTGGCTTGGGGCTACACCTTC
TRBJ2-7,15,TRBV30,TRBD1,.,CAWSPGGVQSYEQYF,TGTGCCTGGAGCCCAGGGGGCGTTCAGTCCTACGAGCAGTACTTC
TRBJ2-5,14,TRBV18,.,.,CASSPLGDQETQYF,TGTGCCAGCTCGCCATTGGGAGACCAAGAGACCCAGTACTTC
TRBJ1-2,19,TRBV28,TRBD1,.,CASSFLSGTGVVMGYGYTF,TGTGCCAGCAGCTTCTTATCCGGGACAGGGGTGGTGATGGGCTATGGCTACACCTTC
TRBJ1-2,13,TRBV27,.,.,CASSSQGPKGYTF,TGTGCCAGCAGTTCACAGGGTCCGAAGGGCTACACCTTC
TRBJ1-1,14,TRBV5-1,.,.,CASSIIDMNTEAFF,TGCGCCAGCAGCATTATCGACATGAACACTGAAGCTTTCTTT
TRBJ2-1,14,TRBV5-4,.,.,CASSASGERNEQFF,TGTGCCAGCAGCGCCTCGGGGGAGAGAAATGAGCAGTTCTTC
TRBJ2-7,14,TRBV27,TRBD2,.,CASSFQRGGREQYF,TGTGCCAGCAGTTTTCAGCGGGGGGGCCGCGAGCAGTACTTC
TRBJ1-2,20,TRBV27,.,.,CASSLFGGARGLRSNYGYTF,TGTGCCAGCAGTTTATTTGGGGGGGCCAGGGGCCTCCGGTCTAACTATGGCTACACCTTC
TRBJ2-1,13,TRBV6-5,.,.,CASTVPSANEQFF,TGTGCCAGCACGGTACCTTCTGCCAATGAGCAGTTCTTC
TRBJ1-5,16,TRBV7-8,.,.,CASSQTRVSGNQPQHF,TGTGCCAGCAGCCAGACGCGGGTGAGTGGCAATCAGCCCCAGCATTTT
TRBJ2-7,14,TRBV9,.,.,CASSPRTLSYEQYF,TGTGCCAGCAGTCCAAGGACTCTCTCCTACGAGCAGTACTTC
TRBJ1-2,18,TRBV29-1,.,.,CSVGHIPVFGSQAYGYTF,TGCAGCGTCGGCCACATACCCGTCTTTGGATCCCAGGCTTATGGCTACACCTTC
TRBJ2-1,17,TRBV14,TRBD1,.,CASSHTTGGYAYNEQFF,TGTGCCAGCAGCCATACGACAGGGGGTTATGCCTACAATGAGCAGTTCTTC
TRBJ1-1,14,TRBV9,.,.,CASSATAMNTEAFF,TGTGCCAGCAGCGCGACAGCCATGAACACTGAAGCTTTCTTT
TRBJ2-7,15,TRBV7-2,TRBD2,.,CASSLTPAGGREQYF,TGTGCCAGCAGCTTAACACCGGCGGGAGGCCGCGAGCAGTACTTC
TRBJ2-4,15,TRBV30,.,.,CAWSGGAFDGNIQYF,TGTGCCTGGAGCGGCGGGGCCTTCGACGGAAACATTCAGTACTTC
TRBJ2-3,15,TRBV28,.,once,CASSNFRALGDTQYF,TGTGCCAGCAGCAATTTCAGGGCTTTGGGGGATACGCAGTATTTT
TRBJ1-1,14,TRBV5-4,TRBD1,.,CASSPYDRVFEAFF,TGTGCCAGCAGCCCCTACGACAGGGTCTTTGAAGCTTTCTTT
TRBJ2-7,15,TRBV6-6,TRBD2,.,CASSFSSGGGYEQYF,TGTGCCAGCAGTTTCTCTAGCGGGGGGGGGTACGAGCAGTACTTC
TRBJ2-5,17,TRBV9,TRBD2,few,CASSVEGLAGERETQYF,TGTGCCAGCAGCGTAGAAGGACTAGCGGGAGAAAGGGAGACCCAGTACTTC
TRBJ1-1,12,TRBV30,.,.,CAWSSSNTEAFF,TGTGCCTGGAGCTCCTCTAACACTGAAGCTTTCTTT
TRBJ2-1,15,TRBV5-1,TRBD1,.,CASSLWDRAYNEQFF,TGCGCCAGCAGCTTGTGGGACAGGGCCTACAATGAGCAGTTCTTC
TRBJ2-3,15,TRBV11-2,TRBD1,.,CASSFSLQGLGTQYF,TGTGCCAGCAGCTTTTCCCTACAGGGGCTTGGTACGCAGTATTTT
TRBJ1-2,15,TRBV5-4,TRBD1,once,CASSLGDRGISGYTF,TGTGCCAGCAGCTTGGGTGACAGGGGAATTTCCGGCTACACCTTC
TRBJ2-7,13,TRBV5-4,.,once,CASSPESSYEQYF,TGTGCCAGCAGCCCCGAGAGCTCCTACGAGCAGTACTTC
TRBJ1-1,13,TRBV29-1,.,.,CSVGGSLSTEAFF,TGCAGCGTTGGCGGCAGCCTGAGCACTGAAGCTTTCTTT
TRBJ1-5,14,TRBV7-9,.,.,CASSSSGDNQPQHF,TGTGCCAGCAGCTCGTCGGGTGATAATCAGCCCCAGCATTTT
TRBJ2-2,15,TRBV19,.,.,CASTHRTMNTGELFF,TGTGCCAGTACCCACAGGACCATGAACACCGGGGAGCTGTTTTTT
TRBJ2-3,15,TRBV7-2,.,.,CASSLGGGGTDTQYF,TGTGCCAGCAGCTTAGGGGGGGGCGGCACAGATACGCAGTATTTT
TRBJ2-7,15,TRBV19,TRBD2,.,CASSPGGTAPNEQYF,TGTGCCAGTTCTCCGGGGGGGACGGCTCCGAACGAGCAGTACTTC
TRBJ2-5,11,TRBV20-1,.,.,CSARDPETQYF,TGCAGTGCTAGAGATCCGGAGACCCAGTACTTC
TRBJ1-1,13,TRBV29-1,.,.,CSVINYANTEAFF,TGCAGCGTTATTAACTATGCGAACACTGAAGCTTTCTTT
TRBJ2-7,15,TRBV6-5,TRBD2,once,CASRRLAGGPGEQYF,TGTGCCAGCAGGCGACTAGCGGGAGGGCCAGGGGAGCAGTACTTC
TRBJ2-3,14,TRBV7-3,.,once,CASSPSTATDTQYF,TGTGCCAGCAGCCCTTCGACAGCCACAGATACGCAGTATTTT
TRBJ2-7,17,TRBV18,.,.,CASSPRRLTGLAYEQYF,TGTGCCAGCTCACCACGCCGTCTTACAGGGTTGGCCTACGAGCAGTACTTC